The T cell receptor beta chain under discussion was sequenced for a study of T-cell memory formation after mild COVID-19. General observations from the study: SARS-CoV-2 specificity of second-wave clones peaking day 37 was unconfirmed. Memory from before infection featured some responding clones, which suggests cross-reactive memory joined.

Losses at the gene ends were 5 bases for V and 12 bases for J; bases not matched to a gene: 9. CDR1 SGHTA and CDR2 FQGNSA come from the germline V gene. This CDR3 comprises 13 residues. To note about this clonotype: Its antigen is still unknown.

TCR alpha and TCR beta cDNA libraries with sample barcodes and UMIs came from 5'RACE using constant-segment primers. Using its own MiXCR run on the 5' RACE reads, TCRdb lists one record per CDR3 protein. The sample has approximately 150,000 distinct CDR3 sequences, around 15% seen once. The sequence derives from an adult woman who had mild COVID-19 (a few samples of this study predate the infection). Cell type and time point are not known. The chain links TRBV7-2 to TRBJ1-2; 10 bases are shared with TRBD1. The sequenced sample was PBMCs or a T cell subset sorted from them (not recorded which). This CDR3 reads CASSPYLGQGNTF. CDR3 DNA: TGTGCCAGCAGCCCATACTTGGGACAGGGGAACACCTTC. The full variable domain, with the rest looked up from reference TRBV7-2 and TRBJ1-2, is GAGVSQSPSNKVTEKGKDVELRCDPISGHTALYWYRQSLGQGLEFLIYFQGNSAPDKSGLPSDRFSAERTGGSVSTLTIQRTQQEDSAVYLCASSPYLGQGNTFGSGTRLTVV.